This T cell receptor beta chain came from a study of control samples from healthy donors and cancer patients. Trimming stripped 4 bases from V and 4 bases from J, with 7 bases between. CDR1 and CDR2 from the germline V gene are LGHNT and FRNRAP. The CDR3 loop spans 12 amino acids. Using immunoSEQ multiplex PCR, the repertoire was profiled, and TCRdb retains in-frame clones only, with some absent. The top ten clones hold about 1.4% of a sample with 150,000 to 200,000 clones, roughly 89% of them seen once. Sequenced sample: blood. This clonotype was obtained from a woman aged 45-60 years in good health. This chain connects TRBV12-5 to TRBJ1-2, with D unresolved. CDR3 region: CASGSPSYGYTF. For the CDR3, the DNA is TGTGCTAGTGGTTCCCCGAGCTATGGCTACACCTTC.